This T cell receptor beta chain came from a study of blood T cell repertoires in COVID-19. Study context: Collection of acute and convalescent COVID-19 samples took place in the United States, Italy and Spain.

Germline V gene sequence: CDR1 LGHDT, CDR2 YNNKEL (reference sequence). There are 16 residues in the CDR3. Between the trimmed V and J ends, which lost 3 bases and 0 bases, there was a span of 12 bases. Everyone who took part was 18 to 89 years old, and they came from over 20 US areas. Cohort allocation depended upon clinical history that participants reported. Original handling: Reference gene primer amplification yielded estimated nucleated cell counts. TCRdb keeps only in-frame clones here, not all; method: immunoSEQ multiplex PCR. The DNA was the basis for D and trimming; V, J and clone size are from that table. The data contain 350,000 to 450,000 clones, 87% of them singletons.

The V gene is TRBV3-1 (or the pseudogene TRBV3-2), the J gene TRBJ2-4, with D possibly matching TRBD2 (5 bases). Material: PBMCs or T cells enriched from blood (not recorded which). The receptor's source is a man between 35 and 55 years old in a cohort exposed to, infected with or recovered from COVID-19 (not recorded which). This CDR3 reads CASSHGKRLAKNIQYF. The CDR3 DNA sequence: TGTGCCAGCAGCCACGGAAAGCGGTTAGCCAAAAACATTCAGTACTTC.